This TCR beta chain came from a study of blood T cell repertoires in COVID-19. About the study: Specimens from acute and convalescent COVID-19 originated in the United States, Italy and Spain. T cells, B-cell-depleted T cells, or PBMCs supplied cDNA or gDNA.

Trimming removed 5 bases from V and 1 base from J, with 8 bases in between. The CDR3 contains 13 residues. Germline CDR1 reads MNHEY; CDR2 reads SMNVEV (reference sequence). Libraries were prepared by immunoSEQ multiplex PCR; TCRdb keeps only in-frame clonotypes and omits some of them. This table holds 64,000 or so clones, approximately 90% found once. The specimen was peripheral blood. The chain carries TRBV27 and TRBJ1-1; possible D gene TRBD1, 5 bases. The clonotype originates from a human donor in a cohort sampled during active COVID-19. The CDR3 DNA reads TGTGCCAGCAGTCCCAGGGAGAACACTGAAGCTTTCTTT. Translation gives CASSPRENTEAFF.